This TCR beta chain was recorded in a study of tumor and adjacent non-tumor tissue in lung cancer. Study-wide context: On average, productive TCRbeta reads reached some 4.4 million per sample.

A modified ARM-PCR protocol with three rounds of nested PCR amplified TCRbeta. TCRdb analysed the multiplex PCR reads with MiXCR anew, one entry per CDR3 protein. This sample has 130,000 or so distinct CDR3 sequences, with 66% found just once. RNA was extracted from bulk tissue without any cell sorting. Germline CDR1 SGHAT, CDR2 FQNNGV. The CDR3 is made up of 15 amino acids. Concerning this clonotype itself: One end of the junction does not line up with germline, which may come from a read error.

The receptor comes from a man aged 25-45 years with non-small cell lung cancer. The source material was lung tumor tissue. The chain is built from TRBV11-2 and TRBJ2-1, with 10 nucleotides matching TRBD1. CDR3 coding DNA: TGTGCCAGCAGCTTACGGACAGGGGGGAGGAATGAGCCGTTCTTC. Its translation is CASSLRTGGRNEPFF.